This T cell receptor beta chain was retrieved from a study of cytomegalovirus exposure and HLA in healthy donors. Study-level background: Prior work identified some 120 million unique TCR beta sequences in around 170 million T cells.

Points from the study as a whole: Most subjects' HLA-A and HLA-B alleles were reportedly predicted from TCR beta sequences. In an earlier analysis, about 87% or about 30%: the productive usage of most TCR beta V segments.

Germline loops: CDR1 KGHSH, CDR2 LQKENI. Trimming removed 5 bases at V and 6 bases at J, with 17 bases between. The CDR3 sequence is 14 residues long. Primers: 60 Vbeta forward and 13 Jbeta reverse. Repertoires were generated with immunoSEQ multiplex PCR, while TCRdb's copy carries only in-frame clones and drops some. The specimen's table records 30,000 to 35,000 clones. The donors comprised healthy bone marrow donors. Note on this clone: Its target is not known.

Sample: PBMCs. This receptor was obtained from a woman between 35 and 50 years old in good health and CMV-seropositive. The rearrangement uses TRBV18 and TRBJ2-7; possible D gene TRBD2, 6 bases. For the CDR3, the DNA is TGTGCCAGCTCATCGGGACTCCCGGCAAGCGAGCAGTACTTC. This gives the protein CASSSGLPASEQYF. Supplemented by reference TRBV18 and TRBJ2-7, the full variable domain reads NAGVMQNPRHLVRRRGQEARLRCSPMKGHSHVYWYRQLPEEGLKFMVYLQKENIIDESGMPKERFSAEFPKEGPSILRIQQVVRGDSAAYFCASSSGLPASEQYFGPGTRLTVT.